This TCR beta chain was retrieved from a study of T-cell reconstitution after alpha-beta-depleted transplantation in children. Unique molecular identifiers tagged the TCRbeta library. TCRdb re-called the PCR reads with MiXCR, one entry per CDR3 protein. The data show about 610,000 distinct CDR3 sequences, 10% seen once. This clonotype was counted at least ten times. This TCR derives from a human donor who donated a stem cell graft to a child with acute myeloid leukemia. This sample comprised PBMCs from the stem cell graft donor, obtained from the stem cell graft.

The CDR3 DNA reads as TGTGCCAGCAGCTCACAGGGCTACAATGAGCAGTTCTTC. Encoded protein: CASSSQGYNEQFF. The chain joins TRBV5-5 to TRBJ2-1, with D possibly being TRBD1 (6 bases). Germline values: CDR1 SGHKS, CDR2 YYEKEE (reference sequence). Trimming stripped 3 bases from V and 3 bases from J, with 7 bases between. This CDR3 has 13 amino acids.